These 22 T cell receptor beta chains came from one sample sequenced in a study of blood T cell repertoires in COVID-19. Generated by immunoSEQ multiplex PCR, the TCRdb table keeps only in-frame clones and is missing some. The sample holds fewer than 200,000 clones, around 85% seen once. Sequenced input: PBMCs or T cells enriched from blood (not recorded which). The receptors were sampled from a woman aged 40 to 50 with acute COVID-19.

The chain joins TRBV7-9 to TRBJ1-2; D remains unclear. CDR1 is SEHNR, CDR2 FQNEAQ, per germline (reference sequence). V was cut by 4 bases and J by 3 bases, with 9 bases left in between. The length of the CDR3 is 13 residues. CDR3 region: CASSSTGYYGYTF. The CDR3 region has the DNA TGTGCCAGCAGCTCCACGGGATACTATGGCTACACCTTC.

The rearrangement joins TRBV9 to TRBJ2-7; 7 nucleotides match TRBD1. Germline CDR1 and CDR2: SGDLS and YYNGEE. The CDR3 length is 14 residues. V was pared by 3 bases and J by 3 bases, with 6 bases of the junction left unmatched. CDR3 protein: CASSANPGGYEQYF. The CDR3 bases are TGTGCCAGCAGCGCCAACCCAGGGGGCTACGAGCAGTACTTC.

The CDR3 here is CASSATSGGFYNEQFF. The CDR3 bases are TGTGCCAGCAGCGCCACTAGCGGGGGGTTTTACAATGAGCAGTTCTTC. This chain connects TRBV7-3 to TRBJ2-1; 12 nucleotides line up with TRBD2. Germline V gives CDR1 SGHTA, CDR2 FQGTGA. This CDR3 spans 16 amino acids. Trimming took 5 bases from V and 4 from J; bases not matched to a gene: 6.

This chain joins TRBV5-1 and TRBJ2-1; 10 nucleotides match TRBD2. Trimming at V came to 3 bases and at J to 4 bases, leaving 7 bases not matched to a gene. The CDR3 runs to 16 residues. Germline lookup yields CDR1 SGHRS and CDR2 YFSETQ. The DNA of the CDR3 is TGCGCCAGCAGCTCCCTGGTAGCGGGAGGTTACAATGAGCAGTTCTTC. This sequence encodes CASSSLVAGGYNEQFF.

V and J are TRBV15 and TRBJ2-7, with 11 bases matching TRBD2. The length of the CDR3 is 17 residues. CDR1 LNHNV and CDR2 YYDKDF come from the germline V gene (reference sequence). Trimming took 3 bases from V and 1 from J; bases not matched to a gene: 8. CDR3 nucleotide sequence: TGTGCCACCAGCAGTCTCCCGGGACTAGCGGCATCCTACGAGCAGTACTTC. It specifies CATSSLPGLAASYEQYF.

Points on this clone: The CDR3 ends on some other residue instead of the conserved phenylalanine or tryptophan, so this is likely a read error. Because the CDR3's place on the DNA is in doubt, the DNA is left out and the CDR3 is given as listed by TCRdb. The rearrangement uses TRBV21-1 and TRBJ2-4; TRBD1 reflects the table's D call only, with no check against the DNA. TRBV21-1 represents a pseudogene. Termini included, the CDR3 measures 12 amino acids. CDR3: CASSKRDIRFVV.

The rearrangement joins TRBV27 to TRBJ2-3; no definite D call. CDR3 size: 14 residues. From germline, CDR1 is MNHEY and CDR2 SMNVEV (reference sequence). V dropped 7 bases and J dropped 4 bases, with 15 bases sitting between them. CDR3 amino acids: CASTPETGPDTQYF. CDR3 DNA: TGTGCCAGCACCCCCGAGACTGGCCCAGATACGCAGTATTTT.

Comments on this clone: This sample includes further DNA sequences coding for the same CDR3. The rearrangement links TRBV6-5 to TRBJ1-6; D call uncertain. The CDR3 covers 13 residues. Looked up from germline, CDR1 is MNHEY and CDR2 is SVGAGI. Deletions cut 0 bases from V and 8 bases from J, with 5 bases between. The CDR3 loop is CASSYSRDSPLHF. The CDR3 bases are TGTGCCAGCAGTTACTCTCGGGATTCACCCCTCCACTTT.

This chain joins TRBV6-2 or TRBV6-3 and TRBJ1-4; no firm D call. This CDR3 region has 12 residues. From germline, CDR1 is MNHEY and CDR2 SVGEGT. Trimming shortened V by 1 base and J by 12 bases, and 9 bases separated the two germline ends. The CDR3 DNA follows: TGTGCCAGCAGTTACTTACTCAGCGAACTGTTTTTT. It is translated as CASSYLLSELFF.

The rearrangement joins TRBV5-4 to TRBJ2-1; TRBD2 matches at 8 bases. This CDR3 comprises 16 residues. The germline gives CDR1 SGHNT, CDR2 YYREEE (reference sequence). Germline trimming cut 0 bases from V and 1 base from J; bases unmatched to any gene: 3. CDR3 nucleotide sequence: TGTGCCAGCAGCTTGGCACTAGCGGCTTCCTACAATGAGCAGTTCTTC. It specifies CASSLALAASYNEQFF. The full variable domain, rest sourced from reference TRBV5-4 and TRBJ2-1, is ETGVTQSPTHLIKTRGQQVTLRCSSQSGHNTVSWYQQALGQGPQFIFQYYREEENGRGNFPPRFSGLQFPNYSSELNVNALELDDSALYLCASSLALAASYNEQFFGPGTRLTVL.

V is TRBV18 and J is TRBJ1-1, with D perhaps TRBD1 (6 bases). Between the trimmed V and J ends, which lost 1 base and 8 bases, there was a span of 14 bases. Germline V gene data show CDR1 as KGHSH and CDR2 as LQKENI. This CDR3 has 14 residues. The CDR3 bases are TGTGCCAGCTCACCACGCCTCCTCGACAGGGAAGCTTTCTTT. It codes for CASSPRLLDREAFF.

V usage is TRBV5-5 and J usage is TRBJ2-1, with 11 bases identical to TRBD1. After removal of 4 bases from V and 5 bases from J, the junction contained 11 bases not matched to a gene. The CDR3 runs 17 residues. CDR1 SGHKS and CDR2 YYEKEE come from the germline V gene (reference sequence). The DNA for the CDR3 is TGTGCCAGCAGCCGCGTGGACAGGGGGCTTGGGGACAATGAGCAGTTCTTC. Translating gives CASSRVDRGLGDNEQFF.

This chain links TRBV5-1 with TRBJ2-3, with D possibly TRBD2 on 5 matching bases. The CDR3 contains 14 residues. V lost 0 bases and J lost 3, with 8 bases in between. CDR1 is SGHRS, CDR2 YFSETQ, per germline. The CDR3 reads CASSLGIATDTQYF. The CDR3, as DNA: TGCGCCAGCAGCTTGGGTATAGCGACAGATACGCAGTATTTT.

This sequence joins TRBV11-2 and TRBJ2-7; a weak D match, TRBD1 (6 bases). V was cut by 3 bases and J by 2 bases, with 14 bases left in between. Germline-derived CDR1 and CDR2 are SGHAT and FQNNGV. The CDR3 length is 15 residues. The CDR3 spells CASSFSDRDTYEQYF. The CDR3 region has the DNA TGTGCCAGCAGCTTCTCGGATCGGGACACCTACGAGCAGTACTTC.

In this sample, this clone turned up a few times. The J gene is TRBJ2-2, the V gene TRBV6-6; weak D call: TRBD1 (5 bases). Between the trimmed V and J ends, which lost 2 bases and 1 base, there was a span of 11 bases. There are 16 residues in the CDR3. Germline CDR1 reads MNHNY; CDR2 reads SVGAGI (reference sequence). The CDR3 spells CASSYGRVKNTGELFF. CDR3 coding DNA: TGTGCCAGCAGTTACGGCAGGGTCAAGAACACCGGGGAGCTGTTTTTT.

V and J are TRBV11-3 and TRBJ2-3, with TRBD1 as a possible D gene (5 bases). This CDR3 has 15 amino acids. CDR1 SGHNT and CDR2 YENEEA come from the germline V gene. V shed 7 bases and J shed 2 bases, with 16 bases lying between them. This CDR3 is CASNMGQRYTDTQYF. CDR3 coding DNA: TGTGCCAGCAACATGGGGCAGCGATACACAGATACGCAGTATTTT.

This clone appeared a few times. In nucleotides, the CDR3 is TGCGCCAGCAGCCTACAGGGGTTTGACACTGAAGCTTTCTTT. It codes for CASSLQGFDTEAFF. This chain links TRBV5-1 with TRBJ1-1; 7 positions match TRBD1. The CDR3 length is 14 residues. From germline, CDR1 is SGHRS and CDR2 YFSETQ. V lost 4 bases, J lost 3 bases, and 6 bases stayed unmatched.

DNA of the CDR3: TGCGCCAGCAGCCAATTCCCGGGAGGGCCTGACGAGCAGTACTTC. Translating gives CASSQFPGGPDEQYF. The chain employs TRBV4-1 and TRBJ2-7, with TRBD2 matching over 8 bases. The CDR3 runs 15 residues. Germline lookup yields CDR1 MGHRA and CDR2 YSYEKL. The ends lost 2 bases at V and 5 bases at J; junction bases unmatched: 8.

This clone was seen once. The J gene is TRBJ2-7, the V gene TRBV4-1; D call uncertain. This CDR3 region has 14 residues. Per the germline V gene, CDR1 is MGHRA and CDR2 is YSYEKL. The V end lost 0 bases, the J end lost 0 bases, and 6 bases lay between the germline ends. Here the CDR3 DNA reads TGCGCCAGCAGCCAAGATCCCAGCTCCTACGAGCAGTACTTC. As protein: CASSQDPSSYEQYF.

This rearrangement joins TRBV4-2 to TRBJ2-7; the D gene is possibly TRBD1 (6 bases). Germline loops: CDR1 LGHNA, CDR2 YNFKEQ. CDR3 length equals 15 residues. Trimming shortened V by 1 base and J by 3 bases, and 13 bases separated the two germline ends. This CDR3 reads CASSQAPGHIYEQYF. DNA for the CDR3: TGTGCCAGCAGCCAAGCGCCGGGACACATCTACGAGCAGTACTTC.

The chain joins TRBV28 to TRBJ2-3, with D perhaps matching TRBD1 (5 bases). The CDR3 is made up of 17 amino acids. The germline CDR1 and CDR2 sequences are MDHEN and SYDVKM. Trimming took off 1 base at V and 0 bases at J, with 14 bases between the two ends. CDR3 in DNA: TGTGCCAGCAGTTTATTTTCAGGGAAAATGAGCACAGATACGCAGTATTTT. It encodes CASSLFSGKMSTDTQYF.

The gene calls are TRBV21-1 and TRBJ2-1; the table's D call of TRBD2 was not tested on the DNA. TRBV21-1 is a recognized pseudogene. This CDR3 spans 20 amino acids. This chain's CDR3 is CASSGGTSGRTEARCNEQFF. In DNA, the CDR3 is TGTGCCAGCAGCGGCGGGACTAGCGGGAGGACGGAGGCGCGGTGCAATGAGCAGTTCTTC.